The entry below gives a single T cell receptor beta chain sequence along with its context. This record comes from a study of blood T cell repertoires in COVID-19. The overall study: Collection of acute and convalescent COVID-19 samples took place in the United States, Italy and Spain. T cells, B-cell-depleted T cells, or PBMCs provided the cDNA or gDNA that served as material.

Original processing methods: Amplification with reference gene primers provided the estimates of nucleated cell counts. The assay was immunoSEQ multiplex PCR, and TCRdb's table has in-frame clones only and misses some. The V and J calls and clone size were taken over from that table, and D and trimming were inferred from the DNA. The data show roughly 130,000 clones, 65% to 85% seen once. The CDR3 runs 11 residues. CDR1 SEHNR and CDR2 FQNEAQ come from the germline V gene (reference sequence). Trimming stripped 11 bases from V and 2 bases from J, with 9 bases between. The sequenced sample consisted of peripheral blood. This sequence was found in a man aged 65 to 85 with acute or convalescent COVID-19. The chain carries TRBV7-9 and TRBJ2-5, with D possibly being TRBD2 (6 bases). CDR3 in amino acids: CASRGQETQYF. DNA for the CDR3: TGTGCCTCTCGGGGGCAAGAGACCCAGTACTTC.